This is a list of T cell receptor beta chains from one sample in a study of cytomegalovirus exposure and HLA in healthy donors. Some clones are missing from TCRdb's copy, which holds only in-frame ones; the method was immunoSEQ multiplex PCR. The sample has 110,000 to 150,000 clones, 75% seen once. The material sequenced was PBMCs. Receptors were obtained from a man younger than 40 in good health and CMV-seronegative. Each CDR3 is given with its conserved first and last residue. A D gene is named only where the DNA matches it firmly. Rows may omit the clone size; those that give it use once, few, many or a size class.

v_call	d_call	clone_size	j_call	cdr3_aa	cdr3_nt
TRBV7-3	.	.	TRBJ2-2	CASSLSGTGELFF	TGTGCCAGCAGCTTAAGCGGTACCGGGGAGCTGTTTTTT
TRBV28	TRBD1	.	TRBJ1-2	CASSSPGTGDGYTF	TGTGCCAGCAGCTCCCCTGGGACAGGAGATGGCTACACCTTC
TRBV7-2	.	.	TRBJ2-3	CASSSLLSDTQYF	TGTGCCAGCAGCTCCCTTCTGTCAGATACGCAGTATTTT
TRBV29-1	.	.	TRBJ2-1	CSVAYPRAADNEQFF	TGCAGCGTTGCCTATCCCAGGGCTGCGGACAATGAGCAGTTCTTC
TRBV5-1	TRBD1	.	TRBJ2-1	CASKTGGVYNEQFF	TGCGCCAGCAAGACAGGGGGTGTCTACAATGAGCAGTTCTTC
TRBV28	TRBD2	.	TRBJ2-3	CASSSGLAGTDTQYF	TGTGCCAGCAGTTCTGGACTAGCGGGGACAGATACGCAGTATTTT
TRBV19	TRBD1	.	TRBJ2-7	CASSPGTGGFYEQYF	TGTGCCAGTAGTCCCGGGACAGGGGGCTTCTACGAGCAGTACTTC
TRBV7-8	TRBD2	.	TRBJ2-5	CASSPTAGETQYF	TGTGCCAGCAGCCCCACAGCGGGGGAGACCCAGTACTTC
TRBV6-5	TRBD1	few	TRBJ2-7	CASSRAGGYEQYF	TGTGCCAGCAGCCGCGCAGGGGGCTACGAGCAGTACTTC
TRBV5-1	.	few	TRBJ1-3	CASAPQVSSGNTIYF	TGCGCCAGCGCACCGCAGGTCTCCTCTGGAAACACCATATATTTT
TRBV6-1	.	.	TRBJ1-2	CASSETGSGYTF	TGTGCCAGCAGCGAAACCGGGTCTGGCTACACCTTC
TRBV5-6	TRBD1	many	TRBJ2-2	CASSFWGQDVNTGELFF	TGTGCCAGCAGCTTCTGGGGACAGGACGTAAACACCGGGGAGCTGTTTTTT
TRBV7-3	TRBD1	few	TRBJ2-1	CASSPGTGYNEQFF	TGTGCCAGCAGCCCCGGGACAGGCTACAATGAGCAGTTCTTC
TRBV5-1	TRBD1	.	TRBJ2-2	CASSSGTGGTGELFF	TGCGCCAGCAGCTCCGGGACAGGGGGTACCGGGGAGCTGTTTTTT
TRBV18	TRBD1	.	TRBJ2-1	CASSPGTGGIDEQFF	TGTGCCAGCTCACCAGGGACAGGGGGTATCGATGAGCAGTTCTTC
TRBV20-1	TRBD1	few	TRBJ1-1	CSARGDRGAFF	TGCAGTGCTAGAGGGGACAGGGGCGCTTTCTTT
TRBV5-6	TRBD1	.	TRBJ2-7	CASLTGGYGEQYF	TGTGCCAGCTTAACAGGGGGCTATGGCGAGCAGTACTTC
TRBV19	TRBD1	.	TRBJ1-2	CASSSLTGSDGYTF	TGTGCCAGTAGTTCCTTGACAGGGTCTGATGGCTACACCTTC
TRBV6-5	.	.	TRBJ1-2	CASSYRSGGYDYGYTF	TGTGCCAGCAGTTACCGTTCGGGGGGTTACGACTATGGCTACACCTTC
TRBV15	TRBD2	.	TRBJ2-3	CATSEGLAGGPSTDTQYF	TGTGCCACCAGCGAGGGACTAGCGGGAGGACCAAGCACAGATACGCAGTATTTT
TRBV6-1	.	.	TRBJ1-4	CASGVWGGNEKLFF	TGTGCCAGCGGGGTCTGGGGGGGGAATGAAAAACTGTTTTTT
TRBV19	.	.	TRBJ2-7	CASSIGGDPSYEQYF	TGTGCCAGTAGTATTGGAGGAGATCCCTCCTACGAGCAGTACTTC
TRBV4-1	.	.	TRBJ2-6	CASSQGGGNSGANGLTF	TGCGCCAGCAGCCAAGGTGGCGGAAACTCTGGGGCCAACGGCCTGACTTTC
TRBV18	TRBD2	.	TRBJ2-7	CASSPTSGAYEQYF	TGTGCCAGCTCGCCGACTAGCGGAGCCTACGAGCAGTACTTC
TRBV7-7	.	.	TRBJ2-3	CASSSELYRGDTQYF	TGTGCCAGCAGCTCGGAACTTTATCGCGGAGATACGCAGTATTTT
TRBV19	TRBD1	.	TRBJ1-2	CASSTRDRGYGYTF	TGTGCCAGTAGTACCAGGGACAGGGGATATGGCTACACCTTC
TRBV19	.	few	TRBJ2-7	CASSIDGGSYEQYF	TGTGCCAGTAGTATAGACGGCGGCTCCTACGAGCAGTACTTC
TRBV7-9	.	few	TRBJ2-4	CASSLLPKADFKNIQYF	TGTGCCAGCAGCTTATTGCCCAAAGCGGACTTTAAAAACATTCAGTACTTC
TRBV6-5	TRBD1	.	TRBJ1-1	CASSRGTGANTEAFF	TGTGCCAGCAGTCGGGGGACAGGGGCGAACACTGAAGCTTTCTTT
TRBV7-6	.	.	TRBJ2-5	CASSLNKPETQYF	TGTGCCAGCAGCTTAAATAAGCCAGAGACCCAGTACTTC
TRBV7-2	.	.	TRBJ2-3	CASSSQRGGRIPTDTQYF	TGTGCCAGCAGCTCCCAGAGAGGCGGCAGAATTCCCACAGATACGCAGTATTTT
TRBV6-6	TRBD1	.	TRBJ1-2	CASTPRDRNYGYTF	TGTGCCAGCACCCCCAGGGACAGGAACTATGGCTACACCTTC
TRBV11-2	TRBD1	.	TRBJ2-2	CASSPPGTGVLELFF	TGTGCCAGCAGCCCCCCCGGGACAGGGGTTTTGGAGCTGTTTTTT
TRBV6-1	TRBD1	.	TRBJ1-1	CASSLGTGGSSEAFF	TGTGCCAGCAGTTTAGGGACAGGGGGCTCGTCTGAAGCTTTCTTT
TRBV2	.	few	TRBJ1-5	CASSASQGGDQPQHF	TGTGCCAGCAGTGCTTCTCAAGGGGGTGATCAGCCCCAGCATTTT
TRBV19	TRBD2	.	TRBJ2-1	CASSLLGTSGYNEQFF	TGTGCCAGTAGCCTACTAGGGACTAGCGGATACAATGAGCAGTTCTTC
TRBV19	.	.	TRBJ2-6	CASTREVFGANVLTF	TGTGCCAGTACCAGGGAAGTCTTTGGGGCCAACGTCCTGACTTTC
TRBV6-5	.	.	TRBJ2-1	CASSYSPGAHNEQFF	TGTGCCAGCAGTTACTCCCCGGGAGCCCACAATGAGCAGTTCTTC
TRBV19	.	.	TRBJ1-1	CASSGMGARVTEAFF	TGTGCCAGTAGTGGTATGGGGGCGCGGGTCACTGAAGCTTTCTTT
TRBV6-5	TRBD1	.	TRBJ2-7	CASSLGTGPYEQYF	TGTGCCAGCAGCCTCGGGACAGGGCCCTACGAGCAGTACTTC
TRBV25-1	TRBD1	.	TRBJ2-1	CASSADRASYNEQFF	TGTGCCAGCAGTGCTGACAGGGCCTCCTACAATGAGCAGTTCTTC
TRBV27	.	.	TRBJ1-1	CASSYGGNTEAFF	TGTGCCAGCAGCTACGGGGGGAACACTGAAGCTTTCTTT
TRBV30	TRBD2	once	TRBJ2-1	CAWSPGLANEQFF	TGTGCCTGGAGTCCGGGACTAGCAAATGAGCAGTTCTTC
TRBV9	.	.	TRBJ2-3	CASSVERQGGADTQYF	TGTGCCAGCAGCGTAGAGAGGCAGGGAGGAGCAGATACGCAGTATTTT
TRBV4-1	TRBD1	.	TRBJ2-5	CASSPMRGPQETQYF	TGCGCCAGCAGCCCAATGAGGGGGCCACAAGAGACCCAGTACTTC
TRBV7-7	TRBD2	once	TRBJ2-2	CASSSSSGSAGELFF	TGTGCCAGCAGCTCCTCAAGCGGGAGCGCCGGGGAGCTGTTTTTT
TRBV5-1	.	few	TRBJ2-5	CASSLGGPGEETQYF	TGCGCCAGCAGCTTGGGGGGCCCAGGGGAGGAGACCCAGTACTTC
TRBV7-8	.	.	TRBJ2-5	CASSLGSRGRETQYF	TGTGCCAGCAGCTTAGGCAGCAGGGGACGGGAGACCCAGTACTTC
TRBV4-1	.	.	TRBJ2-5	CASSYHKVGVSETQYF	TGCGCCAGCAGCTACCATAAAGTAGGGGTTTCAGAGACCCAGTACTTC
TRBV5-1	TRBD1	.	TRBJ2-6	CASGRGDRGLQGANVLTF	TGCGCCAGCGGAAGGGGGGACAGGGGGTTACAAGGGGCCAACGTCCTGACTTTC